One and the same sample provided the 17 T cell receptor beta chains below, sequenced in a study of CD8+ T cells in alopecia areata. Following extraction, RNA underwent reverse transcription to cDNA, which served as the sequencing template. The data were produced by immunoSEQ multiplex PCR, yet TCRdb's version contains in-frame clones alone and is incomplete. The sample lists about 140,000 clones, roughly 53% occurring once. Sequenced material: CD4+ T cells sorted from blood, taken at week 0. The receptors were gathered from a human donor with alopecia areata.

This chain connects TRBV5-4 to TRBJ2-1; maybe TRBD1 (5 bases). This CDR3 is 15 amino acids long. The germline CDR1 and CDR2 sequences are SGHNT and YYREEE (reference sequence). V lost 4 bases and J lost 4, with 15 bases in between. The chain's CDR3 is CASSSRQIEYNEQFF. In DNA, the CDR3 is TGTGCCAGCAGCAGCCGACAGATTGAATACAATGAGCAGTTCTTC.

The chain uses TRBV2 and TRBJ1-1; the D is unclear. Per the germline V gene, CDR1 is SNHLY and CDR2 is FYNNEI. The CDR3 has 10 amino acids. V dropped 4 bases and J dropped 9 bases, with 6 bases sitting between them. The CDR3 here is CASSGQKAFF. The CDR3 nucleotides read TGTGCCAGCAGTGGGCAGAAAGCTTTCTTT. Full variable domain (missing parts from reference TRBV2 and TRBJ1-1): EPEVTQTPSHQVTQMGQEVILRCVPISNHLYFYWYRQILGQKVEFLVSFYNNEISEKSEIFDDQFSVERPDGSNFTLKIRSTKLEDSAMYFCASSGQKAFFGQGTRLTVV.

This chain connects TRBV12-5 to TRBJ1-5; TRBD1 agrees at 9 bases. The germline gives CDR1 LGHNT, CDR2 FRNRAP. V gave up 6 bases and J gave up 7 bases; unmatched junction bases: 7. CDR3 length equals 14 residues. The CDR3 is CASGPGTGMQPQHF. The CDR3 DNA follows: TGTGCTAGTGGACCCGGGACAGGGATGCAGCCCCAGCATTTT.

This chain links TRBV19 with TRBJ2-7; TRBD1 or TRBD2 may be the D gene (5 bases each). Trimming took off 5 bases at V and 3 bases at J, with 14 bases between the two ends. This CDR3 contains 14 residues. Germline-derived CDR1 and CDR2 are LNHDA and SQIVND (reference sequence). CDR3 loop: CASSLLGGRYEQYF. CDR3 in DNA: TGTGCCAGTAGTTTACTTGGGGGACGCTACGAGCAGTACTTC.

V gene TRBV2 combines with J gene TRBJ1-6, with 7 bases matching TRBD1. The germline V gene has CDR1 SNHLY and CDR2 FYNNEI. Trimming removed 7 bases from V and 5 bases from J; junction bases left unmatched: 5. The CDR3 runs 14 residues. This chain's CDR3 is CASKRTGDNSPLHF. The CDR3 DNA follows: TGTGCCAGCAAAAGGACAGGAGATAATTCACCCCTCCACTTT.

This clone was picked up one time. The chain combines TRBV25-1 with TRBJ2-7, with 11 bases matching TRBD1. J gave up 5 bases and V 5 bases, and 5 bases lay outside the gene matches. Germline CDR1 reads MGHDK; CDR2 reads SYGVNS. The CDR3 spans 14 residues. The CDR3 DNA sequence: TGTGCCAGCAGTCAAGGACAGGGGGCCCACGAGCAGTACTTC. Translated, it gives CASSQGQGAHEQYF.

The rearrangement uses TRBV5-6 and TRBJ2-7; perhaps TRBD1 as D (6 bases). In germline, CDR1 is SGHDT, CDR2 YYEEEE. The ends were cut back, 4 bases at V and 0 bases at J, with 11 bases in the middle. The CDR3 covers 14 residues. The CDR3 loop reads CASSPQGFSYEQYF. CDR3 nucleotide sequence: TGTGCCAGCAGCCCACAGGGATTCTCCTACGAGCAGTACTTC.

The J gene is TRBJ2-7, the V gene TRBV30, with D possibly being TRBD1 (6 bases). Trimming removed 1 base at V and 0 bases at J, with 13 bases between. The CDR3 is 15 amino acids. Looked up from germline, CDR1 is GTSNPN and CDR2 is SVGIG (reference sequence). The DNA for the CDR3 is TGTGCCTGGAGTGGGGCGGCAGGGGTCTCCTACGAGCAGTACTTC. Translating gives CAWSGAAGVSYEQYF.

The chain employs TRBV5-6 and TRBJ1-2; no firm D call. The CDR3 is 12 amino acids. Trimming took 0 bases from V and 8 from J, leaving 8 bases between them. Germline V gene data show CDR1 as SGHDT and CDR2 as YYEEEE. CDR3 in amino acids: CASSLGHMGYTF. The CDR3 DNA reads as TGTGCCAGCAGCTTGGGACATATGGGCTACACCTTC.

This clone has a handful of counts. This chain connects TRBV30 to TRBJ1-2, with D hard to call. Germline lookup yields CDR1 GTSNPN and CDR2 SVGIG (reference sequence). V lost 4 bases and J 8 bases, leaving 11 bases between the germline ends. This CDR3 is 11 amino acids long. The DNA of the CDR3 is TGTGCCTGGACACGGGGTACGGGCTACACCTTC. It encodes CAWTRGTGYTF. The full variable domain, with the rest looked up from reference TRBV30 and TRBJ1-2, is SQTIHQWPATLVQPVGSPLSLECTVEGTSNPNLYWYRQAAGRGLQLLFYSVGIGQISSEVPQNLSASRPQDRQFILSSKKLLLSDSGFYLCAWTRGTGYTFGSGTRLTVV.

The rearrangement uses TRBV30 and TRBJ1-1; TRBD1 matches 7 bases. With V trimmed by 1 base and J by 0 bases, 2 bases remained unmatched. CDR3 size: 14 residues. Germline CDR1 GTSNPN, CDR2 SVGIG (reference sequence). The CDR3 DNA follows: TGTGCCTGGAGTGAGGGACAGTTGAACACTGAAGCTTTCTTT. Its translation is CAWSEGQLNTEAFF.

As for this clone: The sample holds other DNA sequences that translate to the same CDR3. The J gene is TRBJ2-7, the V gene TRBV4-2; the D call may be TRBD1 or TRBD2 (5 bases each). The germline V gene encodes CDR1 LGHNA and CDR2 YNFKEQ. Trimming took off 0 bases at V and 2 bases at J, with 14 bases between the two ends. This CDR3 has 16 residues. The DNA for the CDR3 is TGTGCCAGCAGCCAAGATAGTGGGGGTACCACCTACGAGCAGTACTTC. This gives the protein CASSQDSGGTTYEQYF.

The chain uses TRBV29-1 and TRBJ2-1, with 7 positions matching TRBD2. The V gene end was trimmed by 3 bases and the J gene end by 4 bases; junction bases not matched to a gene: 18. Germline CDR1 is SQVTM and CDR2 is ANQGSEA. The CDR3 extends over 18 amino acids. The CDR3 DNA reads TGCAGCGTTGAGGTTAGGGCGGGGGTGGTAGGTAGTTACAATGAGCAGTTCTTC. Translated: CSVEVRAGVVGSYNEQFF.

In this sample, this clone turned up a few times. The rearrangement joins TRBV27 to TRBJ2-7, with TRBD1 identical over 9 bases. The CDR3 spans 15 residues. The V gene end was trimmed by 6 bases and the J gene end by 3 bases; junction bases not matched to a gene: 9. CDR1 is MNHEY, CDR2 SMNVEV, per germline (reference sequence). CDR3 in amino acids: CASSPDRGGSYEQYF. CDR3 in DNA: TGTGCCAGCAGCCCTGACAGGGGGGGAAGCTACGAGCAGTACTTC.

The table lists this clone with a few counts. This chain joins TRBV28 and TRBJ1-5; maybe TRBD1 (6 bases). CDR1 is MDHEN and CDR2 is SYDVKM in the germline V gene. V was trimmed by 2 bases and J by 4 bases, leaving 12 bases between them. The length of the CDR3 is 15 residues. The CDR3, as DNA: TGTGCCAGCAGTTTACTCGGGGGGCGAAATCAGCCCCAGCATTTT. It encodes CASSLLGGRNQPQHF.

This clone was observed once. Other nucleotide sequences in the sample specify the same CDR3. This rearrangement joins TRBV5-1 to TRBJ2-2, with 9 bases aligning to TRBD1. V trimming: 3 bases; J trimming: 1 base; junction bases outside the gene matches: 1. The V gene's germline CDR1 is SGHRS and CDR2 YFSETQ. The CDR3 spans 15 residues. CDR3 bases: TGCGCCAGCAGCTCGGGACAGGGGAACACCGGGGAGCTGTTTTTT. Encoded protein: CASSSGQGNTGELFF.

There are a few counts of this clone. J is TRBJ2-3 and V is TRBV29-1; 8 nucleotides match TRBD1. The germline V gene encodes CDR1 SQVTM and CDR2 ANQGSEA. V lost 6 bases and J lost 4; bases outside the gene matches: 6. This CDR3 spans 13 amino acids. This CDR3 is CSVRTGRADTQYF. In nucleotides, the CDR3 is TGCAGCGTGAGGACAGGGCGGGCAGATACGCAGTATTTT.